These 14 T cell receptor beta chains came from one sample sequenced in a study of blood T cell repertoires in COVID-19. Data came from immunoSEQ multiplex PCR; TCRdb stores just in-frame clones and leaves some out. The sample contains tens of thousands of clones, about 88% of which appear only once. The sequencing sample was made of PBMCs or T cells enriched from blood (not recorded which). All receptors derive from a woman aged 35 to 49 who had recovered from COVID-19.

The rearrangement joins TRBV5-1 to TRBJ2-2, with 9 bases that match TRBD1. CDR1 and CDR2 (germline): SGHRS, YFSETQ. This CDR3 contains 15 residues. Trimming removed 4 bases from V and 9 bases from J; junction bases left unmatched: 10. The CDR3 DNA sequence: TGCGCCAGCAGCAGCCCGGGACAGGGCGACAGGGAGCTGTTTTTT. Translated: CASSSPGQGDRELFF.

J is TRBJ2-7 and V is TRBV10-2, with D possibly matching TRBD1 (7 bases). The V gene lost 0 bases and the J gene lost 4 bases, with 22 bases spanning the gap. Germline-derived CDR1 and CDR2 are WSHSY and SAAADI. The CDR3 totals 18 residues. The CDR3 reads CASSESRAGGRGKYEQYF. The DNA for the CDR3 is TGCGCCAGCAGTGAGTCGCGTGCCGGGGGCAGGGGGAAGTACGAGCAGTACTTC.

V and J are TRBV13 and TRBJ2-5; TRBD1 matches at 7 bases. The germline CDR1 and CDR2 sequences are PRHDT and FYEKMQ (reference sequence). Trimming took 8 bases from V and 5 from J; bases not matched to a gene: 8. The CDR3 is 13 amino acids. The DNA for the CDR3 is TGTGCCAGCGGGACAGCACCGATGGAGACCCAGTACTTC. This translates into CASGTAPMETQYF.

This clone was detected once. The rearrangement joins TRBV5-8 to TRBJ2-3, with D maybe TRBD2 (5 bases). In germline, CDR1 is SGHTS, CDR2 YDEGEE. The CDR3 covers 17 residues. V lost 4 bases and J 2 bases, leaving 20 bases between the germline ends. For the CDR3, the DNA is TGTGCCAGCAGCCTCTCCTGGGCTTGGAGGAACACAGATACGCAGTATTTT. Amino acid sequence: CASSLSWAWRNTDTQYF.

The chain is built from TRBV10-1 and TRBJ2-1, with D possibly being TRBD2 (5 bases). The CDR3 covers 14 residues. Germline V gene data show CDR1 as WNHNN and CDR2 as SYGVQD (reference sequence). Trimming took off 7 bases at V and 8 bases at J, with 18 bases between the two ends. The CDR3 nucleotides are TGCGCCAGCACCTCGGACGTGCGGCGGGATGAGCAGTTCTTC. Translated: CASTSDVRRDEQFF.

V is TRBV7-3 and J is TRBJ2-1, with D tentatively TRBD2 (5 bases). V was cut by 4 bases and J by 6 bases, with 19 bases left in between. CDR3 length: 16 amino acids. Germline lookup yields CDR1 SGHTA and CDR2 FQGTGA. CDR3 sequence: CASSSGPGEAVNEQFF. CDR3 in DNA: TGTGCCAGCAGCTCAGGCCCGGGTGAAGCGGTCAATGAGCAGTTCTTC.

The V call is TRBV5-4, the J call TRBJ1-1; D is possibly TRBD1 (6 bases). V lost 1 base and J lost 1, with 8 bases in between. Germline loops: CDR1 SGHNT, CDR2 YYREEE (reference sequence). The CDR3 extends over 14 amino acids. The CDR3 reads CASSLTGRNTEAFF. In DNA form, the CDR3 reads TGTGCCAGCAGCTTGACAGGGAGGAACACTGAAGCTTTCTTT.

The CDR3 region is CASSRLTGNTEAFF. The CDR3, as DNA: TGTGCCAGCAGTCGCCTGACAGGGAACACTGAAGCTTTCTTT. The V gene is TRBV3-1 (or the pseudogene TRBV3-2), the J gene TRBJ1-1; D is possibly TRBD1 (6 bases). The CDR3 consists of 14 residues. Germline loops: CDR1 LGHDT, CDR2 YNNKEL (reference sequence). Trimming shortened V by 6 bases and J by 1 base, and 12 bases separated the two germline ends.

The chain recombines TRBV6-1 with TRBJ2-3; no clear D gene. CDR1 MNHNS and CDR2 SASEGT come from the germline V gene. CDR3 length: 15 amino acids. V gave up 3 bases and J gave up 0 bases, with 10 bases separating them. This CDR3 reads CASSDGAVSTDTQYF. In nucleotides, the CDR3 is TGTGCCAGCAGTGATGGAGCAGTTAGCACAGATACGCAGTATTTT.

The chain links TRBV11-2 to TRBJ1-2; TRBD1 matches 8 bases. The CDR3 covers 14 residues. Trimming cost V 3 bases and J 5 bases; bases outside gene matches: 5. Per the germline V gene, CDR1 is SGHAT and CDR2 is FQNNGV. Here the CDR3 DNA reads TGTGCCAGCAGCTTGGGACAGGCCCCTTATGGCTACACCTTC. This sequence encodes CASSLGQAPYGYTF.

The chain uses TRBV5-4 and TRBJ2-7; maybe TRBD2 (5 bases). This CDR3 has 13 amino acids. CDR1 is SGHNT, CDR2 YYREEE, per germline (reference sequence). V lost 5 bases and J lost 2, with 11 bases in between. The CDR3 DNA is TGTGCCAGCAGTCCCGGGGTCCCCTACGAGCAGTACTTC. Encoded protein: CASSPGVPYEQYF.

This chain connects TRBV12-3 or TRBV12-4 to TRBJ1-5; possibly TRBD1 for D (6 bases). CDR3 length equals 13 residues. With 9 bases removed from V and 4 bases from J, the gap between germline ends came to 13 bases. In nucleotides, the CDR3 is TGTGCCAGTACAGGGTCCCCTAATCAGCCCCAGCATTTT. Its protein is CASTGSPNQPQHF.

DNA for the CDR3: TGTGCCAGCAGTGTCCAGGGCAAGAGTTTGGAGACCCAGTACTTC. It specifies CASSVQGKSLETQYF. This chain uses TRBV25-1 with TRBJ2-5; D may be TRBD1 (5 bases). CDR3 length equals 15 residues. Germline CDR1 MGHDK, CDR2 SYGVNS. V was trimmed by 4 bases and J by 5 bases, leaving 17 bases between them.

This chain uses TRBV10-3 with TRBJ2-1, with a possible D match to TRBD1 (6 bases). Germline V CDR1 and CDR2: ENHRY, SYGVKD. V was cut by 4 bases and J by 6 bases, with 16 bases left in between. This CDR3 comprises 15 residues. CDR3 DNA sequence: TGTGCCATCAGTGCTGGCCAGGGGATAGGCAATGAGCAGTTCTTC. Residues: CAISAGQGIGNEQFF.